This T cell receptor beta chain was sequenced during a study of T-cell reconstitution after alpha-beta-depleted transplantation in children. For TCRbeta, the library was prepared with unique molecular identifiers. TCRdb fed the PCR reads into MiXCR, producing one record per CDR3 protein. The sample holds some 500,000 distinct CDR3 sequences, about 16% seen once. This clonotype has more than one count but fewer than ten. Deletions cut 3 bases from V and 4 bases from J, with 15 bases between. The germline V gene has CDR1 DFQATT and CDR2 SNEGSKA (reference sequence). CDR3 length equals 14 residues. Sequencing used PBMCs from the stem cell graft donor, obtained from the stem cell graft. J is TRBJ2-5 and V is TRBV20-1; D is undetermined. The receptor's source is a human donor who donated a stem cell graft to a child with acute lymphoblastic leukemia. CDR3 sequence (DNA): TGCAGTGCTAGCTTGGTGAGAAGAGGAGAGACCCAGTACTTC. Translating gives CSASLVRRGETQYF.